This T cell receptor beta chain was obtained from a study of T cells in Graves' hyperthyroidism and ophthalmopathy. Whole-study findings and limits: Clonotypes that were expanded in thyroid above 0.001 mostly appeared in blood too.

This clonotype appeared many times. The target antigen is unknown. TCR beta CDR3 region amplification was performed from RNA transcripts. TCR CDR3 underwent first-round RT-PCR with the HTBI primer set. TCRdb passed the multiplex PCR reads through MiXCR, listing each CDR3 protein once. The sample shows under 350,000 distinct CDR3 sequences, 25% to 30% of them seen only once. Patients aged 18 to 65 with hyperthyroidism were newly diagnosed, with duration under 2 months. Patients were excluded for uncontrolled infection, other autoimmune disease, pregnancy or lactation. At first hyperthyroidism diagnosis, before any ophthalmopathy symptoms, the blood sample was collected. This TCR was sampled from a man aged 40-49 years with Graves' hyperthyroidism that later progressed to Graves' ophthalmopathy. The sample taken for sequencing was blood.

CDR3 in amino acids: CASNEGVTKNIQYF. CDR3 coding DNA: TGTGCCAGCAACGAGGGTGTGACCAAAAACATTCAGTACTTC. The J gene is TRBJ2-4, the V gene TRBV12-3 or TRBV12-4; a possible D gene is TRBD2 (5 bases). CDR3 length: 14 amino acids. Trimming removed 7 bases from V and 2 bases from J, with 12 bases in between.